One sample yielded the 12 T cell receptor beta chains listed below, sequenced in a study of shared clonotypes between healthy human individuals (dated by TCRdb to the early 2020s). Library construction relied on the immunoSEQ multiplex PCR assay. TCRdb took over this immuneACCESS table, retaining in-frame rearrangements with V and J assigned. Such tables are incomplete; in checked studies, under half of the missing clones stem from an unresolved V gene, and the remainder is unexplained. The table for this sample lists roughly 530,000 clones; 90% to 96% of them were counted only once. Of the sample, about 0.054% is held by the ten largest clones. The sequenced material came from naive CD4+ T cells sorted from blood. This sample's cell subset or site label indicates: CD45RA+ positively selected. The origin of the receptors is a woman between 25 and 40 years old in good health.

This clone was seen only once. J is TRBJ2-5 and V is TRBV27; possible D gene TRBD1, 6 bases. Trimming took off 5 bases at V and 1 base at J, with 8 bases between the two ends. This CDR3 has 13 amino acids. The V gene's germline CDR1 is MNHEY and CDR2 SMNVEV (reference sequence). The CDR3 nucleotides read TGTGCCAGCAGTGCGGACAGCCAAGAGACCCAGTACTTC. Its protein product is CASSADSQETQYF.

The chain joins TRBV4-2 to TRBJ2-1; 8 bases are a match to TRBD2. Unmatched junction bases numbered 11, after V lost 0 bases and J lost 7 bases. This CDR3 contains 17 residues. Germline-derived CDR1 and CDR2 are LGHNA and YNFKEQ. The CDR3 DNA reads TGTGCCAGCAGCCAAGATTCGAGCGGGAGACCGTGGAATGAGCAGTTCTTC. Its protein is CASSQDSSGRPWNEQFF.

This chain connects TRBV7-9 to TRBJ1-2; D remains ambiguous. With 5 bases removed from V and 0 bases from J, the gap between germline ends came to 10 bases. Germline lookup yields CDR1 SEHNR and CDR2 FQNEAQ (reference sequence). CDR3 length: 14 residues. DNA of the CDR3: TGTGCCAGCAGCCCCAGTGGAGCTAACTATGGCTACACCTTC. This translates into CASSPSGANYGYTF.

The rearrangement joins TRBV15 to TRBJ2-2; D is ambiguous. V was trimmed by 7 bases and J by 2 bases, leaving 14 bases between them. The germline CDR1 and CDR2 sequences are LNHNV and YYDKDF (reference sequence). The CDR3 is 15 amino acids. In nucleotides, the CDR3 is TGTGCCACCACCGGGTCCCGACCCAACACCGGGGAGCTGTTTTTT. Translating it yields CATTGSRPNTGELFF.

The V gene is TRBV5-1, the J gene TRBJ2-7; a possible D gene is TRBD2 (6 bases). Germline V lookup: CDR1 SGHRS, CDR2 YFSETQ. V lost 5 bases and J lost 6, with 18 bases in between. The CDR3 has 14 residues. CDR3 region: CASSLVGGSGEQYF. DNA of the CDR3: TGCGCCAGCAGTTTAGTTGGAGGGAGCGGCGAGCAGTACTTC.

The chain is built from TRBV7-9 and TRBJ2-2; 7 positions agree with TRBD1. Germline V gene lookup returns CDR1 SEHNR and CDR2 FQNEAQ (reference sequence). Trimming took 5 bases from V and 6 from J; bases not matched to a gene: 12. The CDR3 spans 16 residues. The DNA for the CDR3 is TGTGCCAGCAGCAGAACCGGGACAGCCGCCGCCGGGGAGCTGTTTTTT. Protein sequence: CASSRTGTAAAGELFF.

CDR3 DNA sequence: TGTGCCAGTAGTTCGACAGGAGCCGATCAGCCCCAGCATTTT. The encoded protein is CASSSTGADQPQHF. The gene calls are TRBV19 and TRBJ1-5, with D perhaps TRBD1 (6 bases). Trimming pared 5 bases from V and 5 bases from J, leaving 13 bases between. This CDR3 has 14 amino acids. The V gene's germline CDR1 is LNHDA and CDR2 SQIVND (reference sequence).

The gene calls are TRBV28 and TRBJ1-2; D gene unclear. The CDR3 covers 14 residues. CDR1 MDHEN and CDR2 SYDVKM come from the germline V gene. V was clipped by 4 bases and J by 2 bases, with 11 bases between them. As DNA, the CDR3 is TGTGCCAGCAGTTCCGTCCCGGGGAACTATGGCTACACCTTC. It specifies CASSSVPGNYGYTF.

The chain employs TRBV5-1 and TRBJ1-2; 7 bases fit TRBD1. The CDR3 is 15 amino acids. V shed 0 bases and J 8 bases; nucleotides not matched to a gene: 10. Looked up from germline, CDR1 is SGHRS and CDR2 is YFSETQ. The CDR3 reads CASSLADRDYYGYTF. The CDR3 DNA reads TGCGCCAGCAGCTTGGCTGACAGGGACTATTACGGCTACACCTTC. Full variable domain (remainder filled in from reference TRBV5-1 and TRBJ1-2): KAGVTQTPRYLIKTRGQQVTLSCSPISGHRSVSWYQQTPGQGLQFLFEYFSETQRNKGNFPGRFSGRQFSNSRSEMNVSTLELGDSALYLCASSLADRDYYGYTFGSGTRLTVV.

This sequence joins TRBV9 and TRBJ2-3; no clear D. V was trimmed by 0 bases and J by 6 bases, leaving 14 bases between them. Looked up from germline, CDR1 is SGDLS and CDR2 is YYNGEE. The CDR3 runs 15 residues. The CDR3 nucleotides read TGTGCCAGCAGCGTAGTTGGGTCTTACCCCGATACGCAGTATTTT. This codes for CASSVVGSYPDTQYF.

This chain connects TRBV18 to TRBJ1-3; 11 bases are a match to TRBD1. The germline V gene has CDR1 KGHSH and CDR2 LQKENI. Germline trimming cut 3 bases from V and 7 bases from J; bases unmatched to any gene: 5. The CDR3 is 15 amino acids. CDR3 in amino acids: CASSPRTGGPNTIYF. The CDR3 DNA follows: TGTGCCAGCTCACCTCGGACAGGGGGCCCGAACACCATATATTTT.

The chain has TRBV5-4 and TRBJ2-5, with no clear D. The J call may be faulty, since TRBJ2-7 better matches the DNA end. The CDR3 totals 15 residues. Germline V gives CDR1 SGHNT, CDR2 YYREEE (reference sequence). The CDR3 protein is CASSLRVPRSYEQYF. The CDR3, as DNA: TGTGCCAGCAGCTTGAGGGTGCCACGCTCCTACGAGCAGTACTTC.